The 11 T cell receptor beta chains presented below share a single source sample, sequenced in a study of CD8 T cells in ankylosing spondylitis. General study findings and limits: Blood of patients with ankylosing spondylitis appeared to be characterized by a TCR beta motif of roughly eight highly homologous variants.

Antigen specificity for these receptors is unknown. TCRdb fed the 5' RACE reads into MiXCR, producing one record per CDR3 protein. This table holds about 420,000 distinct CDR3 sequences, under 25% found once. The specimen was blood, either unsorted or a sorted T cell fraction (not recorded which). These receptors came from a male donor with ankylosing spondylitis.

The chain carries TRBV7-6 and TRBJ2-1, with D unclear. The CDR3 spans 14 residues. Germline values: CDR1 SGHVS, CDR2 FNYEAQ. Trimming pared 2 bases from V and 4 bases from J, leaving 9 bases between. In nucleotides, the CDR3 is TGTGCCAGCAGCTTACCGGAAGCGTACAATGAGCAGTTCTTC. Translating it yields CASSLPEAYNEQFF.

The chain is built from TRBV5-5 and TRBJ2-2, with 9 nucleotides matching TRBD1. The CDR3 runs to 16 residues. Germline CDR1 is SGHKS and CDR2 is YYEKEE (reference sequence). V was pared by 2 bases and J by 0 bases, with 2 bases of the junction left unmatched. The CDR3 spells CASSLTGGANTGELFF. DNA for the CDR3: TGTGCCAGCAGCTTAACAGGGGGCGCGAACACCGGGGAGCTGTTTTTT.

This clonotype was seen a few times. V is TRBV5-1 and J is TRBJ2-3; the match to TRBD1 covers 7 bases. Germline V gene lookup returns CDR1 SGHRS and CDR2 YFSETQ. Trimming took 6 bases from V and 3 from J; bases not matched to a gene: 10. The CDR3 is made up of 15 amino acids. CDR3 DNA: TGCGCCAGCACCCCTGACATACAGGGGACAGATACGCAGTATTTT. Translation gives CASTPDIQGTDTQYF.

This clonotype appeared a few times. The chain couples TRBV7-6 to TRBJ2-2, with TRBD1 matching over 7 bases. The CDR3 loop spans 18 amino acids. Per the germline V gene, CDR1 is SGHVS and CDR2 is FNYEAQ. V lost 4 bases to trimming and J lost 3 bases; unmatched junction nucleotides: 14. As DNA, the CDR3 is TGTGCCAGCAGCTCTCAGATCCGGACAGGCATCGACACCGGGGAGCTGTTTTTT. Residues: CASSSQIRTGIDTGELFF.

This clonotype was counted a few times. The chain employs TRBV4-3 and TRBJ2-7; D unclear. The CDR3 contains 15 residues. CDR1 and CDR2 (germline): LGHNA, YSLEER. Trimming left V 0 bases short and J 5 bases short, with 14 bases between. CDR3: CASSQDFGPSNEQYF. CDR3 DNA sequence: TGCGCCAGCAGCCAAGATTTCGGACCGTCTAACGAGCAGTACTTC.

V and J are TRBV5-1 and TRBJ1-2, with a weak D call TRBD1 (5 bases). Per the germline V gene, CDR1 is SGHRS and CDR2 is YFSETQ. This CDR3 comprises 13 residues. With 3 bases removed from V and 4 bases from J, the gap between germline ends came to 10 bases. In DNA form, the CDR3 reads TGCGCCAGCAGCTCCTGGGGCCTCTATGGCTACACCTTC. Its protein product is CASSSWGLYGYTF.

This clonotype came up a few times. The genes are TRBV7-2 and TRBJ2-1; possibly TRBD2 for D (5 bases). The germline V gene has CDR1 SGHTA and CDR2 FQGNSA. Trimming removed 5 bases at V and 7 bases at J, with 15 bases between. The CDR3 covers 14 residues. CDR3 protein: CASSPRAGWNEQFF. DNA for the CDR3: TGTGCCAGCAGCCCCCGCGCGGGTTGGAATGAGCAGTTCTTC.

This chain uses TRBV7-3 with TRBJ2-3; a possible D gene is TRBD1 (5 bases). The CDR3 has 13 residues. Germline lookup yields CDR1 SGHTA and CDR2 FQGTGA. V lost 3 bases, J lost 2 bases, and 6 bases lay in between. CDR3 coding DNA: TGTGCCAGCAGCTTCGGACACACAGATACGCAGTATTTT. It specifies CASSFGHTDTQYF.

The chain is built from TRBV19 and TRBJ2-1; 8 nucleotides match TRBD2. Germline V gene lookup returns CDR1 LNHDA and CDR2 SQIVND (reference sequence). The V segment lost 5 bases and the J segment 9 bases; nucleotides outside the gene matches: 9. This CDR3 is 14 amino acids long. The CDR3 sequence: CASSVPGTRGEQFF. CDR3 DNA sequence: TGTGCCAGTAGTGTCCCCGGGACTAGAGGTGAGCAGTTCTTC.

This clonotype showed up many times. CDR3 sequence: CASSLQLPSYNEQFF. The CDR3 DNA sequence: TGTGCCAGCAGCTTACAGCTACCGAGCTACAATGAGCAGTTCTTC. This chain joins TRBV7-9 and TRBJ2-1; unclear D gene. CDR1 and CDR2 from the germline V gene are SEHNR and FQNEAQ (reference sequence). The CDR3 consists of 15 residues. V lost 2 bases to trimming and J lost 3 bases, with 11 bases between them. The full variable domain, completed using reference TRBV7-9 and TRBJ2-1, is DTGVSQNPRHKITKRGQNVTFRCDPISEHNRLYWYRQTLGQGPEFLTYFQNEAQLEKSRLLSDRFSAERPKGSFSTLEIQRTEQGDSAMYLCASSLQLPSYNEQFFGPGTRLTVL.

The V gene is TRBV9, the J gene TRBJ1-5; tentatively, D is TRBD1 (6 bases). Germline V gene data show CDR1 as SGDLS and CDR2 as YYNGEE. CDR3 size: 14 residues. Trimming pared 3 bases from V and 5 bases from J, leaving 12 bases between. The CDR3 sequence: CASSARGGDQPQHF. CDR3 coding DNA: TGTGCCAGCAGCGCAAGGGGGGGGGATCAGCCCCAGCATTTT.